This T cell receptor beta chain was profiled in a study of cytomegalovirus exposure and HLA in healthy donors. The wider study: Around 85 million unique TCR sequences came from HLA-typed donors in an early release. Findings and caveats of the study: Apparent HLA restriction characterized most CMV-associated TCR beta chains in a later analysis. The study recorded about 160 TCR beta chains that were cytomegalovirus-associated.

PCR primers comprised 60 Vbeta and 13 Jbeta primers. The protocol was immunoSEQ multiplex PCR, while the TCRdb copy is restricted to in-frame clones and leaves out a portion. The sample holds 65,000 to 85,000 clones, more than 75% seen once. This clone was detected a few times. Antigen specificity is unknown. V lost 3 bases, J lost 3 bases, and 10 bases stayed unmatched. The CDR3 is 16 amino acids. The germline gives CDR1 SQVTM, CDR2 ANQGSEA. This receptor was obtained from a male donor in good health and CMV-seropositive. The sequencing input was PBMCs. The chain joins TRBV29-1 to TRBJ2-5, with TRBD2 identical over 10 bases. The CDR3 loop reads CSVDPSRLAGEETQYF. The CDR3, as DNA: TGCAGCGTTGACCCCTCTAGGCTAGCGGGGGAAGAGACCCAGTACTTC. Together with reference TRBV29-1 and TRBJ2-5, the CDR3 gives the full variable domain: SAVISQKPSRDICQRGTSLTIQCQVDSQVTMMFWYRQQPGQSLTLIATANQGSEATYESGFVIDKFPISRPNLTFSTLTVSNMSPEDSSIYLCSVDPSRLAGEETQYFGPGTRLLVL.